The source of this TCR beta chain is a study of shared clonotypes between healthy human individuals. Germline CDR1 and CDR2: MDHEN and SYDVKM. The CDR3 is 15 amino acids. The V and J ends lost 5 bases and 3 bases, in that order; junction bases with no gene match: 6. The repertoire was sequenced with immunoSEQ multiplex PCR; TCRdb's copy has only in-frame clones and lacks some. The top ten hold about 0.067% of the sample, which has some 500,000 clones, 95% to 97% seen once. The receptor comes from a woman aged 25-40 years in good health. The chain couples TRBV28 to TRBJ2-7; 11 nucleotides agree with TRBD2. The sample comprised naive CD4+ T cells sorted from blood. Documented subset: CD45RA+ positively selected. CDR3 residues: CASSILAGDGYEQYF. DNA for the CDR3: TGTGCCAGCAGTATACTAGCGGGAGACGGCTACGAGCAGTACTTC. Complete variable domain (other parts from reference TRBV28 and TRBJ2-7): DVKVTQSSRYLVKRTGEKVFLECVQDMDHENMFWYRQDPGLGLRLIYFSYDVKMKEKGDIPEGYSVSREKKERFSLILESASTNQTSMYLCASSILAGDGYEQYFGPGTRLTVT.